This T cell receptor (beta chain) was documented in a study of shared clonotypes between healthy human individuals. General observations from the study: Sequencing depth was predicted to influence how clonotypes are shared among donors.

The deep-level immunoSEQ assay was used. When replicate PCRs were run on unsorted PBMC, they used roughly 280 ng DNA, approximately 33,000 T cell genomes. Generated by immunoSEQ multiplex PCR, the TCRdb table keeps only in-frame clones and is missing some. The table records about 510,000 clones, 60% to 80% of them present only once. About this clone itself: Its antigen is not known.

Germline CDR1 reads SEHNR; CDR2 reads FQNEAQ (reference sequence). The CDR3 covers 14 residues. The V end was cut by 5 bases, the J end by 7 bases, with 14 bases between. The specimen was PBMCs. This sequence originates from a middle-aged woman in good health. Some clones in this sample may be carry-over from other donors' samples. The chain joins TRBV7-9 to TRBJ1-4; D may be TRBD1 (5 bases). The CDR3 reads CASSPQGLFEKLFF. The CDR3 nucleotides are TGTGCCAGCAGCCCCCAGGGTCTCTTTGAAAAACTGTTTTTT.